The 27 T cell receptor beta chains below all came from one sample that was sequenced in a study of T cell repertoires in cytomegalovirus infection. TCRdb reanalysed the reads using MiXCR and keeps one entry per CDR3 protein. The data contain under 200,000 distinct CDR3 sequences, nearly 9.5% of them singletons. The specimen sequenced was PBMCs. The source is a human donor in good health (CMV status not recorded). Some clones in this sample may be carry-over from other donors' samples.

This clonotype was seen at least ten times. The DNA for the CDR3 is TGTGCCAGCAGCCCTAGACTAGCGGGAGGGCCGGGGTCCTACAATGAGCAGTTCTTC. Translation: CASSPRLAGGPGSYNEQFF. The genes are TRBV12-3 or TRBV12-4 and TRBJ2-1; 14 positions match TRBD2. After removal of 6 bases from V and 1 base from J, the junction contained 11 bases not matched to a gene. This CDR3 spans 19 amino acids.

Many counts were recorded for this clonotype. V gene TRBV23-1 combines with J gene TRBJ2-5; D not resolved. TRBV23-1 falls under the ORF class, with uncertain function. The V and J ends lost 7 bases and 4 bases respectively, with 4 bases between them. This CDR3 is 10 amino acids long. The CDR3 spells CASKGETQYF. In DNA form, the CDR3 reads TGCGCCAGCAAAGGAGAGACCCAGTACTTC.

The CDR3 reads CSARHGPGTGRLYEQYF. The CDR3 DNA reads TGCAGTGCTAGGCACGGACCCGGGACAGGGAGACTCTACGAGCAGTACTTC. V gene TRBV20-1 combines with J gene TRBJ2-7; 9 bases align to TRBD1. The ends lost 3 bases at V and 3 bases at J; junction bases unmatched: 15. The germline gives CDR1 DFQATT, CDR2 SNEGSKA (reference sequence). The CDR3 is 17 amino acids.

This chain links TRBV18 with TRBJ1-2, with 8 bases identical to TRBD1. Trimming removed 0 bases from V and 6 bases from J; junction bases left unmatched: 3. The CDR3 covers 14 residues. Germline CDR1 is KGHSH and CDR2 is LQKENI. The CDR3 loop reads CASSPPTTGDGYTF. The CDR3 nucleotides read TGTGCCAGCTCACCACCGACGACAGGGGATGGCTACACCTTC.

The CDR3 DNA follows: TGTGCCAGCAGTTGGAGGGGGACTGAAGCTTTCTTT. Amino acids: CASSWRGTEAFF. This chain joins TRBV12-3 or TRBV12-4 and TRBJ1-1; D perhaps matches TRBD1 (6 bases). The CDR3 is 12 residues long. V lost 4 bases, J lost 5 bases, and 8 bases lay in between.

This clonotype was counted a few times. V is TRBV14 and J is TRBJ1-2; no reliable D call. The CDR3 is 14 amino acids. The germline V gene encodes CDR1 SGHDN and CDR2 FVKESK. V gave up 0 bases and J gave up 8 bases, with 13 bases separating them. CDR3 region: CASSQDTIFGGYTF. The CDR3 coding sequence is TGTGCCAGCAGCCAAGATACGATCTTCGGGGGCTACACCTTC.

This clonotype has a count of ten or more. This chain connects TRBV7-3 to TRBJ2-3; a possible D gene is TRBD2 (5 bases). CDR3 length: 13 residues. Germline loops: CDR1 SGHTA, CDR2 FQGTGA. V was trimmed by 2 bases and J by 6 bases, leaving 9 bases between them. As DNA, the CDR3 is TGTGCCAGCAGCTTACGGGAAAAGGATACGCAGTATTTT. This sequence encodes CASSLREKDTQYF.

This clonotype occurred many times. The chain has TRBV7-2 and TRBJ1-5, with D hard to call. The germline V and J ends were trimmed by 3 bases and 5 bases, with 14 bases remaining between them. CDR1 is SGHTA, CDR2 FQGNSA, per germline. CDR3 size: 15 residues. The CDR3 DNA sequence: TGTGCCAGCAGCTTGTCTTTGGACCGAGATCAGCCCCAGCATTTT. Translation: CASSLSLDRDQPQHF.

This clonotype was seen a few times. The CDR3 DNA follows: TGCAGTGCTAGTCGGGCTAGCGGGAGTAACGAGCAGTACTTC. Translated, it gives CSASRASGSNEQYF. V and J are TRBV20-1 and TRBJ2-7, with 10 bases lining up with TRBD2. Trimming cost V 3 bases and J 5 bases; bases outside gene matches: 7. The CDR3 runs 14 residues. The germline V gene has CDR1 DFQATT and CDR2 SNEGSKA (reference sequence).

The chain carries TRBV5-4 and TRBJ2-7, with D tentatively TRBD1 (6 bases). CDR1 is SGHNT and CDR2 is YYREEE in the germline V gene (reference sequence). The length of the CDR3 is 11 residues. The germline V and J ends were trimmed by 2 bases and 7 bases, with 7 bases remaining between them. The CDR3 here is CASSFDREQYF. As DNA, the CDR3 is TGTGCCAGCAGCTTCGACAGGGAGCAGTACTTC.

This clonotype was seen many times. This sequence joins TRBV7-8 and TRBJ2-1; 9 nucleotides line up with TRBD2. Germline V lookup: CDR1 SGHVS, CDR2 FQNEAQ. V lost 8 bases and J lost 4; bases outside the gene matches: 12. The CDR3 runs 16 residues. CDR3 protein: CASRLSGSSTYNEQFF. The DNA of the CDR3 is TGTGCCAGCCGCCTTAGCGGGAGTTCCACGTACAATGAGCAGTTCTTC.

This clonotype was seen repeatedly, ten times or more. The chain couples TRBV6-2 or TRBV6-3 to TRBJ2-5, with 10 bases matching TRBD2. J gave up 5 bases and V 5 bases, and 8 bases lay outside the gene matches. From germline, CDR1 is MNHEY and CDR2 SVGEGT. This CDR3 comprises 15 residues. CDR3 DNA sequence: TGTGCCAGCAGTCAAGGACTAGCGGTGGCGGAGACCCAGTACTTC. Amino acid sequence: CASSQGLAVAETQYF.

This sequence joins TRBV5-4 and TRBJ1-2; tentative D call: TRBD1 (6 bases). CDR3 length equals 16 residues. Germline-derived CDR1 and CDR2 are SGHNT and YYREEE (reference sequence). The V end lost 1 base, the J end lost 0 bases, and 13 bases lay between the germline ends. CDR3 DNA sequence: TGTGCCAGCAGCTTGAAAAGGACAGCGCCTAACTATGGCTACACCTTC. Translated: CASSLKRTAPNYGYTF.

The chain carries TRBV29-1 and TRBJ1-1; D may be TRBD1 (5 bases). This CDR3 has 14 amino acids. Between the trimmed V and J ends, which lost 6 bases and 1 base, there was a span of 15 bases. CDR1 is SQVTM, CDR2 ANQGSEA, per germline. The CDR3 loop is CSVLRGTGNTEAFF. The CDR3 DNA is TGCAGCGTCCTAAGAGGGACGGGGAACACTGAAGCTTTCTTT.

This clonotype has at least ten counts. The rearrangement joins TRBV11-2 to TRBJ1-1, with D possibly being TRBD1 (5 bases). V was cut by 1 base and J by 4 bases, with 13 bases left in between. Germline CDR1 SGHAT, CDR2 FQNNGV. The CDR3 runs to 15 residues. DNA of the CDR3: TGTGCCAGCAGCTTAGCGGCCCCAGGGAGCACTGAAGCTTTCTTT. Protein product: CASSLAAPGSTEAFF.

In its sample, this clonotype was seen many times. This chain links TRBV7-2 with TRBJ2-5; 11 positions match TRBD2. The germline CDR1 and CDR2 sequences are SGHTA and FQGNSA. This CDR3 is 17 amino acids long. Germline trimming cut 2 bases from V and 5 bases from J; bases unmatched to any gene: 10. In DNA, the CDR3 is TGTGCCAGCAGCTTATTTGGTAGCGGGAGGGCCCGGGAGACCCAGTACTTC. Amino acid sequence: CASSLFGSGRARETQYF.

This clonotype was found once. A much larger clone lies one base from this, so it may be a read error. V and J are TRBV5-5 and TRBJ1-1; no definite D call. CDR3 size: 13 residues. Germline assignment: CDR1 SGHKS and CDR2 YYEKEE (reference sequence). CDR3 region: CAGSLYGSTEAFF. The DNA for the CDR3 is TGTGCCGGCAGCTTGTATGGGAGCACTGAAGCTTTCTTT.

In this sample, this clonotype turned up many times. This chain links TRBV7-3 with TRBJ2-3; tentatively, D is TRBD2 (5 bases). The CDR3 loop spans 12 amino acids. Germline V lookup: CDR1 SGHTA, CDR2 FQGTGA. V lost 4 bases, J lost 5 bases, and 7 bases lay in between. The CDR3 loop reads CASSSSGDTQYF. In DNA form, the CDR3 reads TGTGCCAGCAGCTCCAGCGGAGATACGCAGTATTTT.

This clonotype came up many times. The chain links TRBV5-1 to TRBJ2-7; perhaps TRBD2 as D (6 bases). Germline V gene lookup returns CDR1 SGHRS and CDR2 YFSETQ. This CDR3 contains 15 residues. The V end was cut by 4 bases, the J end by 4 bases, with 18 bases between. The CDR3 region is CASSNGGTHRYEQYF. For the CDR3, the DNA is TGCGCCAGCAGCAATGGCGGGACCCACCGGTACGAGCAGTACTTC.

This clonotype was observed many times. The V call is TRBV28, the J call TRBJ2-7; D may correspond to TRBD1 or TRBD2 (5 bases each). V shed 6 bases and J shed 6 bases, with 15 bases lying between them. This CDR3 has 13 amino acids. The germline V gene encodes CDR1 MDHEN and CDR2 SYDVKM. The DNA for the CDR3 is TGTGCCAGCAGATGGGGGTCGATGACCGAGCAGTACTTC. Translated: CASRWGSMTEQYF.

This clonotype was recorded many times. DNA of the CDR3: TGTGCCAGCAGCCAGCAGCGAACCTCACCCCTCCACTTT. Protein product: CASSQQRTSPLHF. This chain connects TRBV14 to TRBJ1-6; D is undetermined. Trimming took 3 bases from V and 10 from J, leaving 10 bases between them. The CDR3 is 13 residues long. CDR1 and CDR2 from the germline V gene are SGHDN and FVKESK.

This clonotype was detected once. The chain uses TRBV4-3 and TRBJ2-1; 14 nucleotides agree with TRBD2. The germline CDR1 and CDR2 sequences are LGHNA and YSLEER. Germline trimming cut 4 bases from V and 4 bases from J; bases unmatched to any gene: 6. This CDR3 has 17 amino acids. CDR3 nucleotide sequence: TGCGCCAGCAGCCTCGGGACTAGCGGGAGATTATACAATGAGCAGTTCTTC. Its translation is CASSLGTSGRLYNEQFF.

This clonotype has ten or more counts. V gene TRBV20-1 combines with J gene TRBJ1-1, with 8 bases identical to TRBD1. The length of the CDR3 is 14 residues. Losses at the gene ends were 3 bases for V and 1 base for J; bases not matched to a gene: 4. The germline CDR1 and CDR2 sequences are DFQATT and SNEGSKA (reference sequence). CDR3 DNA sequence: TGCAGTGCTAGCCGTGGACAGGGGAACACTGAAGCTTTCTTT. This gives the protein CSASRGQGNTEAFF.

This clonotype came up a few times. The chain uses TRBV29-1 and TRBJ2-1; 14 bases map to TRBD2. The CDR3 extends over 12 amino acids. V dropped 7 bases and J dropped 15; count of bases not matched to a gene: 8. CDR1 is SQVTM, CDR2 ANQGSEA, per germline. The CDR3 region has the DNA TGCAGCGACGGGACTAGCGGGAGTGGGGCGTTCTTC. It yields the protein CSDGTSGSGAFF.

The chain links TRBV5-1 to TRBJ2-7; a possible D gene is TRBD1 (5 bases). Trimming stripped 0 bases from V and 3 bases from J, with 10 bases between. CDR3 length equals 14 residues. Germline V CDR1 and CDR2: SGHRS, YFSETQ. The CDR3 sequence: CASSLEGRNYEQYF. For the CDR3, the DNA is TGCGCCAGCAGCTTGGAGGGGCGGAACTACGAGCAGTACTTC.

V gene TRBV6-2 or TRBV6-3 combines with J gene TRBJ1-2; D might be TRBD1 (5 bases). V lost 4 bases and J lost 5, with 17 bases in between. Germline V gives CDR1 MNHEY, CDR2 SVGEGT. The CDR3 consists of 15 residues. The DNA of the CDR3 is TGTGCCAGCAGTTCCAGCCGGACACACGATTATGGCTACACCTTC. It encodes CASSSSRTHDYGYTF.

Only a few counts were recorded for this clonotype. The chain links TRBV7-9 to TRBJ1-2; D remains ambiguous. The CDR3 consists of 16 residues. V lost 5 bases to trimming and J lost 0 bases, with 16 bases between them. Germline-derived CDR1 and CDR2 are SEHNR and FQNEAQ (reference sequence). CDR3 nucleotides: TGTGCCAGCAGCCCCTGGCGGAGTCCGCCTAACTATGGCTACACCTTC. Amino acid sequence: CASSPWRSPPNYGYTF.